Below, 29 T cell receptor beta chains from the same sample are listed, as sequenced in a study of blood T cell repertoires in COVID-19. Assay used: immunoSEQ multiplex PCR; TCRdb lists only in-frame clones, some missing. The sample has 400,000 to 550,000 clones; approximately 90% are singletons. Sample: peripheral blood. Receptors were obtained from a woman in her twenties or thirties with acute or convalescent COVID-19.

This chain joins TRBV19 and TRBJ1-1; D gene unclear. Germline V gives CDR1 LNHDA, CDR2 SQIVND (reference sequence). The CDR3 totals 12 residues. V was cut by 5 bases and J by 1 base, with 5 bases left in between. The CDR3 DNA reads TGTGCCAGTAGTGAGAAGAACACTGAAGCTTTCTTT. It codes for CASSEKNTEAFF.

This sequence joins TRBV9 and TRBJ2-5, with a possible D match to TRBD1 (6 bases). The CDR3 has 15 residues. The V gene's germline CDR1 is SGDLS and CDR2 YYNGEE. V was clipped by 2 bases and J by 2 bases, with 13 bases between them. The chain's CDR3 is CASSVLGTPQETQYF. The CDR3 DNA is TGTGCCAGCAGCGTGTTGGGGACACCACAAGAGACCCAGTACTTC. Full variable domain (missing parts from reference TRBV9 and TRBJ2-5): DSGVTQTPKHLITATGQRVTLRCSPRSGDLSVYWYQQSLDQGLQFLIQYYNGEERAKGNILERFSAQQFPDLHSELNLSSLELGDSALYFCASSVLGTPQETQYFGPGTRLLVL.

V gene TRBV9 combines with J gene TRBJ1-2, with D uncertain. V lost 5 bases, J lost 0 bases, and 17 bases lay in between. CDR3 length: 16 amino acids. Germline V CDR1 and CDR2: SGDLS, YYNGEE. CDR3 coding DNA: TGTGCCAGCAGTGCCGAGGTCAGAGAAGCTAACTATGGCTACACCTTC. Protein sequence: CASSAEVREANYGYTF. Based on the CDR3 plus reference TRBV9 and TRBJ1-2, the full variable domain is DSGVTQTPKHLITATGQRVTLRCSPRSGDLSVYWYQQSLDQGLQFLIQYYNGEERAKGNILERFSAQQFPDLHSELNLSSLELGDSALYFCASSAEVREANYGYTFGSGTRLTVV.

This chain joins TRBV24-1 and TRBJ1-3, with D uncertain. Germline-derived CDR1 and CDR2 are KGHDR and SFDVKD. The CDR3 totals 16 residues. Trimming cost V 2 bases and J 1 base, with 11 bases left between them. The CDR3 nucleotides are TGTGCCACCAGTGATTCAGGAGGAGGATCTGGAAACACCATATATTTT. This encodes CATSDSGGGSGNTIYF.

J is TRBJ2-5 and V is TRBV4-2; perhaps TRBD1 as D (6 bases). CDR1 is LGHNA and CDR2 is YNFKEQ in the germline V gene. This CDR3 has 17 amino acids. The V end lost 1 base, the J end lost 1 base, and 16 bases lay between the germline ends. This chain's CDR3 is CASSQGRDQGLQETQYF. CDR3 bases: TGTGCCAGCAGCCAAGGTCGGGATCAGGGGCTCCAAGAGACCCAGTACTTC.

The chain employs TRBV10-3 and TRBJ2-2; D not certain. This CDR3 region has 15 residues. V gave up 3 bases and J gave up 2 bases, with 10 bases separating them. Germline assignment: CDR1 ENHRY and CDR2 SYGVKD. The CDR3 spells CAISEARQNTGELFF. CDR3 DNA: TGTGCCATCAGTGAAGCGCGGCAAAACACCGGGGAGCTGTTTTTT.

As concerns this clone: A junction boundary mismatches the germline segment, possibly from a read error. V usage is TRBV5-6 and J usage is TRBJ2-7; D possibly corresponds to TRBD1 (5 bases). The length of the CDR3 is 11 residues. The germline CDR1 and CDR2 sequences are SGHDT and YYEEEE. The CDR3 loop reads CASSLNEQGGF. DNA for the CDR3: TGTGCCAGCAGCTTGAACGAGCAGGGCGGCTTC.

This chain uses TRBV2 with TRBJ2-2; no clear D gene. V was trimmed by 6 bases and J by 1 base, leaving 12 bases between them. From germline, CDR1 is SNHLY and CDR2 FYNNEI. This CDR3 has 15 residues. In nucleotides, the CDR3 is TGTGCCAGCAGCAAAGTGGCAGAGAACACCGGGGAGCTGTTTTTT. Translated, it gives CASSKVAENTGELFF.

The V gene is TRBV2, the J gene TRBJ1-1, with D perhaps matching TRBD1 (6 bases). Germline V lookup: CDR1 SNHLY, CDR2 FYNNEI. Trimming took 7 bases from V and 10 from J, leaving 13 bases between them. CDR3 size: 11 residues. The DNA for the CDR3 is TGTGCCAGCACCGGGGGGCGAGGAGCTTTCTTT. It translates to CASTGGRGAFF.

The chain recombines TRBV5-1 with TRBJ1-1, with D maybe TRBD1 (6 bases). The CDR3 has 14 residues. V lost 4 bases and J lost 5, with 15 bases in between. CDR1 SGHRS and CDR2 YFSETQ come from the germline V gene. CDR3 sequence: CASSQSTGLTEAFF. CDR3 nucleotide sequence: TGCGCCAGCAGCCAAAGTACAGGGTTAACTGAAGCTTTCTTT.

The rearrangement uses TRBV10-2 and TRBJ2-1; 12 bases align to TRBD2. The length of the CDR3 is 19 residues. After removal of 3 bases from V and 0 bases from J, the junction contained 9 bases not matched to a gene. Looked up from germline, CDR1 is WSHSY and CDR2 is SAAADI. The CDR3 DNA follows: TGCGCCAGCAGTGACCCTAGCGGGGGGGCGTCTTTCTCCTACAATGAGCAGTTCTTC. Its protein product is CASSDPSGGASFSYNEQFF.

The rearrangement joins TRBV6-5 to TRBJ2-1, with 7 positions matching TRBD1. V shed 5 bases and J 12 bases; nucleotides not matched to a gene: 7. The CDR3 is made up of 12 amino acids. Per the germline V gene, CDR1 is MNHEY and CDR2 is SVGAGI. DNA of the CDR3: TGTGCCAGCAGTAAGACAGGGTTAGGGCAGTTCTTC. Its protein product is CASSKTGLGQFF.

The V call is TRBV2, the J call TRBJ1-2, with 7 bases that match TRBD1. The CDR3 is 13 amino acids. V dropped 7 bases and J dropped 4; count of bases not matched to a gene: 6. CDR1 and CDR2 (germline): SNHLY, FYNNEI. The CDR3 spells CASTLQGPYGYTF. CDR3 bases: TGTGCCAGCACTCTACAGGGGCCCTATGGCTACACCTTC. Looking up the rest from reference TRBV2 and TRBJ1-2 gives the full variable domain: EPEVTQTPSHQVTQMGQEVILRCVPISNHLYFYWYRQILGQKVEFLVSFYNNEISEKSEIFDDQFSVERPDGSNFTLKIRSTKLEDSAMYFCASTLQGPYGYTFGSGTRLTVV.

In its sample, this clone was seen once. This chain joins TRBV30 and TRBJ2-7; 11 bases are shared with TRBD1. The germline V gene has CDR1 GTSNPN and CDR2 SVGIG (reference sequence). This CDR3 spans 16 amino acids. J gave up 4 bases and V 2 bases, and 10 bases lay outside the gene matches. The CDR3 nucleotides are TGTGCCTGGAGTTTCCTCAGGACAGGGGGCGATTACGAGCAGTACTTC. Its protein product is CAWSFLRTGGDYEQYF.

This chain uses TRBV6-5 with TRBJ2-3, with 8 bases lining up with TRBD2. The CDR3 spans 14 residues. Germline-derived CDR1 and CDR2 are MNHEY and SVGAGI. V trimming: 7 bases; J trimming: 4 bases; junction bases outside the gene matches: 7. CDR3 loop: CASMSGGFADTQYF. DNA for the CDR3: TGTGCCAGCATGAGCGGGGGTTTCGCAGATACGCAGTATTTT.

This chain joins TRBV9 and TRBJ1-6; the D gene is possibly TRBD1 (5 bases). CDR3 length equals 14 residues. V dropped 7 bases and J dropped 5 bases, with 13 bases sitting between them. The germline gives CDR1 SGDLS, CDR2 YYNGEE. The CDR3 is CASSSRGNNSPLHF. CDR3 DNA sequence: TGTGCCAGCTCGTCAAGGGGTAATAATTCACCCCTCCACTTT.

The V gene is TRBV29-1, the J gene TRBJ2-1; 7 positions match TRBD1. Unmatched junction bases numbered 4, after V lost 2 bases and J lost 0 bases. The CDR3 is 15 residues long. Germline loops: CDR1 SQVTM, CDR2 ANQGSEA. The CDR3 here is CSVELAGGSYNEQFF. The CDR3 DNA sequence: TGCAGCGTTGAATTGGCAGGGGGCTCCTACAATGAGCAGTTCTTC.

The CDR3 reads CASSISPFTEAFF. CDR3 coding DNA: TGTGCCAGTAGTATTAGTCCCTTCACTGAAGCTTTCTTT. V is TRBV19 and J is TRBJ1-1; D is uncertain. This CDR3 spans 13 amino acids. Trimming removed 3 bases from V and 4 bases from J, with 9 bases in between. Germline assignment: CDR1 LNHDA and CDR2 SQIVND (reference sequence). Combining the CDR3 with reference TRBV19 and TRBJ1-1 gives the whole variable domain DGGITQSPKYLFRKEGQNVTLSCEQNLNHDAMYWYRQDPGQGLRLIYYSQIVNDFQKGDIAEGYSVSREKKESFPLTVTSAQKNPTAFYLCASSISPFTEAFFGQGTRLTVV.

V is TRBV3-1 (or the pseudogene TRBV3-2) and J is TRBJ2-1, with 9 bases identical to TRBD2. CDR1 and CDR2 from the germline V gene are LGHDT and YNNKEL (reference sequence). J lost 6 bases, V lost 8 bases, and 8 bases had no gene match. The CDR3 is 14 amino acids. The CDR3 nucleotides read TGTGCCAGCCTTCGAGCGGGGGGAGGCAATGAGCAGTTCTTC. It specifies CASLRAGGGNEQFF.

The chain employs TRBV20-1 and TRBJ2-4; D remains unclear. This CDR3 spans 15 amino acids. V was trimmed by 3 bases and J by 0 bases, leaving 12 bases between them. CDR1 DFQATT and CDR2 SNEGSKA come from the germline V gene (reference sequence). This CDR3 reads CSASFPTLAKNIQYF. CDR3 sequence (DNA): TGCAGTGCTAGTTTCCCTACGCTAGCCAAAAACATTCAGTACTTC.

V is TRBV5-1 and J is TRBJ2-7, with TRBD1 matching 10 bases. Per germline, CDR1 SGHRS and CDR2 YFSETQ. V dropped 4 bases and J dropped 2; count of bases not matched to a gene: 6. This CDR3 contains 15 residues. CDR3 region: CASSRPGQGTYEQYF. The CDR3 nucleotides are TGCGCCAGCAGCAGACCGGGACAGGGGACCTACGAGCAGTACTTC.

The table lists this clone with many counts. V usage is TRBV25-1 and J usage is TRBJ1-2; a possible D gene is TRBD1 (5 bases). The CDR3 spans 14 residues. Germline V gene lookup returns CDR1 MGHDK and CDR2 SYGVNS. Trimming stripped 9 bases from V and 6 bases from J, with 20 bases between. CDR3: CASYRYHQTNGYTF. CDR3 DNA: TGTGCCAGTTACAGGTATCACCAGACAAATGGCTACACCTTC.

The chain uses TRBV4-2 and TRBJ2-3; 11 positions match TRBD2. This CDR3 comprises 16 residues. Germline V CDR1 and CDR2: LGHNA, YNFKEQ. With V trimmed by 2 bases and J by 9 bases, 10 bases remained unmatched. CDR3 sequence: CASSQNSGGGVSTQYF. The DNA for the CDR3 is TGTGCCAGCAGCCAAAATAGCGGGGGGGGAGTGTCGACGCAGTATTTT.

V is TRBV19 and J is TRBJ2-3, with 9 bases aligning to TRBD2. Germline CDR1 LNHDA, CDR2 SQIVND (reference sequence). This CDR3 contains 17 residues. The V segment lost 7 bases and the J segment 2 bases; nucleotides outside the gene matches: 13. The CDR3 region is CASTLPHGGGVTDTQYF. CDR3 coding DNA: TGTGCCAGTACCCTTCCTCACGGCGGGGGGGTCACAGATACGCAGTATTTT.

V gene TRBV4-1 combines with J gene TRBJ2-1, with D perhaps TRBD2 (6 bases). The CDR3 has 16 residues. V was clipped by 1 base and J by 8 bases, with 18 bases between them. Germline CDR1 and CDR2: MGHRA and YSYEKL. CDR3 DNA: TGCGCCAGCAGCCAAGGGTGGCTAGCGCGTTACGATGAGCAGTTCTTC. Protein sequence: CASSQGWLARYDEQFF.

In the case of this clone: The sample contains more than one DNA sequence encoding this CDR3. CDR3 loop: CASSFAGLSSGNTIYF. In DNA form, the CDR3 reads TGTGCCAGCAGCTTTGCAGGGTTAAGCTCTGGAAACACCATATATTTT. This rearrangement joins TRBV7-2 to TRBJ1-3; D might be TRBD1 (5 bases). This CDR3 spans 16 amino acids. CDR1 SGHTA and CDR2 FQGNSA come from the germline V gene. V was shortened by 3 bases and J by 0 bases, with 12 bases between the two germline ends.

This clone has only one observation. The chain employs TRBV5-1 and TRBJ2-5, with D tentatively TRBD2 (6 bases). Trimming shortened V by 4 bases and J by 5 bases, and 15 bases separated the two germline ends. The CDR3 runs 14 residues. Looked up from germline, CDR1 is SGHRS and CDR2 is YFSETQ. For the CDR3, the DNA is TGCGCCAGCAGCGGGGGAGGACCCCACGAGACCCAGTACTTC. It translates to CASSGGGPHETQYF.

The gene calls are TRBV2 and TRBJ2-3; D is possibly TRBD1 (5 bases). Germline CDR1 is SNHLY and CDR2 is FYNNEI. This CDR3 has 14 amino acids. V lost 7 bases and J 1 base, leaving 12 bases between the germline ends. Here the CDR3 reads CASILAGRTDTQYF. For the CDR3, the DNA is TGTGCCAGCATCCTTGCAGGGCGCACAGATACGCAGTATTTT.

CDR3 bases: TGTGCCAGCAGCTGGGCTGCGTCAGATACGCAGTATTTT. This sequence encodes CASSWAASDTQYF. V and J are TRBV7-2 and TRBJ2-3; D gene uncertain. There are 13 residues in the CDR3. The germline CDR1 and CDR2 sequences are SGHTA and FQGNSA. With 4 bases removed from V and 4 bases from J, the gap between germline ends came to 9 bases.